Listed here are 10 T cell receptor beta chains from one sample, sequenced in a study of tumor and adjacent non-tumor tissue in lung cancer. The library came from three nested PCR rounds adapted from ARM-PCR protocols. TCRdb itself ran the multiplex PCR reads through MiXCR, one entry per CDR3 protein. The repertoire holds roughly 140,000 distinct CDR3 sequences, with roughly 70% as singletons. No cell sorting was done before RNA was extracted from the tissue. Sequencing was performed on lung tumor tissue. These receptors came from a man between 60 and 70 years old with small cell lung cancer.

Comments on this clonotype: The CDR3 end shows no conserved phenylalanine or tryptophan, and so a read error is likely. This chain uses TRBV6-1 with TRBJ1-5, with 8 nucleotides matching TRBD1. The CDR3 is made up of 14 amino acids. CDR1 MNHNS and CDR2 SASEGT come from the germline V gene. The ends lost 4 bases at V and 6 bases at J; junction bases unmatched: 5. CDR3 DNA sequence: TGTGCCAGCAGTGGACAGGGGAGAGCTCAGCCCCAGCATATT. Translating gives CASSGQGRAQPQHI.

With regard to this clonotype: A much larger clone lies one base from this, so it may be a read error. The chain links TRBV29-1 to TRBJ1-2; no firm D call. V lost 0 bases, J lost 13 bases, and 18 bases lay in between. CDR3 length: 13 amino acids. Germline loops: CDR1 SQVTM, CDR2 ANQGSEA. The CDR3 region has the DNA TGCAGCGTTGAAGAACACGGCCGAATATCTACCACCTTC. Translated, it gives CSVEEHGRISTTF.

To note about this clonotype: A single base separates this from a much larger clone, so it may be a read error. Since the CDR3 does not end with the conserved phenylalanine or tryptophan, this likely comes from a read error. CDR3 coding DNA: TGTGCCAGCAGTGAAGCGATCGGGGGTCTCGGTGGCTACACCTTA. This gives the protein CASSEAIGGLGGYTL. The chain uses TRBV6-1 and TRBJ1-2, with D possibly TRBD1 on 5 matching bases. V was cut by 0 bases and J by 7 bases, with 15 bases left in between. Germline assignment: CDR1 MNHNS and CDR2 SASEGT. CDR3 size: 15 residues.

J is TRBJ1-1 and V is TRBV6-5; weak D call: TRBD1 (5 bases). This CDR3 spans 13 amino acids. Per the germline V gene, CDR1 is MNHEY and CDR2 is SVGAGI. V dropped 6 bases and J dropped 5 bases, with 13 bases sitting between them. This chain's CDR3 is CASRGGLETEAFF. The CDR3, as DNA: TGTGCCAGCAGGGGGGGGTTAGAGACTGAAGCTTTCTTT.

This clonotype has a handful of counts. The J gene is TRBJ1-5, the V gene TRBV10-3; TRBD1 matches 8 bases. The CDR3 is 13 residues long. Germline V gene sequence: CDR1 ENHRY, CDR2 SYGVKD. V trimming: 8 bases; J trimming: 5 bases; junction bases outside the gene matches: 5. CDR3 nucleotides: TGTGCCATCGGACAGGGCTGGGATCAGCCCCAGCATTTT. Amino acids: CAIGQGWDQPQHF.

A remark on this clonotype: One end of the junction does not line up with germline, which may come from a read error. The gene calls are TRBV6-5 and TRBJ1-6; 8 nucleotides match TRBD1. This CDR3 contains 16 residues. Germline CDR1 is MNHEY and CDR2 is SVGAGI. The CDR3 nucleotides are TGTGCCAGTAGTTATCGTACCTGGACAGGGAATTCACCCCTCCACTTT. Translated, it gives CASSYRTWTGNSPLHF.

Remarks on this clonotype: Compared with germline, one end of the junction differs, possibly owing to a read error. CDR3 sequence reads: CASSLSGRIDTQYF. CDR3 in DNA: TGTGCCAGCAGCTTATCCGGCCGCATAGATACACAGTATTTT. The gene calls are TRBV11-3 and TRBJ2-3; unclear D gene. Germline CDR1 reads SGHNT; CDR2 reads YENEEA. This CDR3 has 14 residues.

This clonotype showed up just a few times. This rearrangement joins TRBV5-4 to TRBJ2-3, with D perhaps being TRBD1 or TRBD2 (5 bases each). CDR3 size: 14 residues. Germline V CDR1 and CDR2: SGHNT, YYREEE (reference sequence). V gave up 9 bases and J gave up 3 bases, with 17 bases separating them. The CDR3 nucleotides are TGTGCCACCGGGACGTCTACCTCAACAGATACGCAGTATTTT. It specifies CATGTSTSTDTQYF.

The CDR3 is CASSDTGLAGSYTQYF. The CDR3 DNA sequence: TGCGCCAGCAGTGACACCGGACTAGCGGGTTCATATACGCAGTATTTT. The V and J genes are TRBV4-1 and TRBJ2-3, with 11 bases matching TRBD2. CDR1 and CDR2 from the germline V gene are MGHRA and YSYEKL. The V gene end was trimmed by 6 bases and the J gene end by 7 bases; junction bases not matched to a gene: 12. This CDR3 is 16 amino acids long.

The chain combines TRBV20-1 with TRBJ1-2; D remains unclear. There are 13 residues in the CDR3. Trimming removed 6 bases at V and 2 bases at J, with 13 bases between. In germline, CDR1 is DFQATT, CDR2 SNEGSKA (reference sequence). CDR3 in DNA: TGCAGTGCCAGCGGAGTGGGGAACTATGGCTACACCTTC. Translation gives CSASGVGNYGYTF.